Below, 29 T cell receptor beta chains from the same sample are listed, as sequenced in a study of cytomegalovirus exposure and HLA in healthy donors (dated by TCRdb to between 2016 and 2019). Receptors were amplified or captured by the immunoSEQ multiplex PCR assay. For the multiplex PCR, a mixture combining 60 forward primers for TCR Vbeta segments and 13 reverse primers for TCR Jbeta segments was used. The immuneACCESS repertoire file appears here via TCRdb, limited to in-frame rearrangements. These files lack a portion of the clones; in checked studies, under half of the deficit traces to unresolved V genes, and the cause of the others is not known. Across this sample there are 95,000 to 150,000 clones, with approximately 76% seen only once. The ten largest make up approximately 28% of the sample. What was sequenced was PBMCs. The source of these receptors is a man in his 60s in good health and CMV-seropositive.

The chain recombines TRBV7-3 with TRBJ2-7; 12 bases line up with TRBD2. Germline V gene lookup returns CDR1 SGHTA and CDR2 FQGTGA. This CDR3 region has 17 residues. V lost 3 bases, J lost 2 bases, and 8 bases stayed unmatched. CDR3 in DNA: TGTGCCAGCAGCTTGGGGCCCCTAGCGGGAGGGCCCTACGAGCAGTACTTC. Its protein is CASSLGPLAGGPYEQYF.

The chain links TRBV19 to TRBJ1-1; D is undetermined. The CDR3 is 15 amino acids. The germline V and J ends were trimmed by 2 bases and 4 bases, with 14 bases remaining between them. Germline V gene data show CDR1 as LNHDA and CDR2 as SQIVND (reference sequence). DNA of the CDR3: TGTGCCAGTAGTATAAGTCCGGGGTGGATCACTGAAGCTTTCTTT. Translation: CASSISPGWITEAFF.

The J gene is TRBJ2-1, the V gene TRBV27; TRBD1 is a possible D gene (5 bases). This CDR3 region has 16 residues. CDR1 and CDR2 from the germline V gene are MNHEY and SMNVEV (reference sequence). V was cut by 7 bases and J by 2 bases, with 18 bases left in between. Here the CDR3 DNA reads TGTGCCAGCACGCCCCGAGGCCAGGGCACCTACAATGAGCAGTTCTTC. Residues: CASTPRGQGTYNEQFF.

In its sample, this clone was seen once. The chain joins TRBV6-1 to TRBJ1-6; D remains unclear. The germline gives CDR1 MNHNS, CDR2 SASEGT. This CDR3 has 16 residues. Between the trimmed V and J ends, which lost 2 bases and 11 bases, there was a span of 19 bases. CDR3 in DNA: TGTGCCAGCAGTGAACAACTAGGCCACACTGAACCACCCCTCCACTTT. It yields the protein CASSEQLGHTEPPLHF.

V is TRBV6-6 and J is TRBJ2-5; tentative D call: TRBD1 (5 bases). The CDR3 spans 14 residues. The germline V gene has CDR1 MNHNY and CDR2 SVGAGI (reference sequence). Deletions cut 7 bases from V and 2 bases from J, with 14 bases between. CDR3 nucleotide sequence: TGTGCCAGCACCCTATGGCAGGGACAAGAGACCCAGTACTTC. This translates into CASTLWQGQETQYF.

The chain employs TRBV6-1 and TRBJ1-1; the D gene is possibly TRBD1 (6 bases). The CDR3 runs 15 residues. Trimming removed 8 bases at V and 0 bases at J, with 16 bases between. CDR1 and CDR2 (germline): MNHNS, SASEGT. DNA for the CDR3: TGTGCCAGCCCAAGCCAGGGGAGCATGAACACTGAAGCTTTCTTT. It encodes CASPSQGSMNTEAFF.

This clone came up a few times. The gene calls are TRBV28 and TRBJ1-2; D gene uncertain. The CDR3 loop spans 15 amino acids. Trimming took off 5 bases at V and 3 bases at J, with 16 bases between the two ends. Germline values: CDR1 MDHEN, CDR2 SYDVKM. The CDR3 protein is CASSPLGSLDYGYTF. In nucleotides, the CDR3 is TGTGCCAGCAGTCCTTTGGGGAGTCTGGACTATGGCTACACCTTC.

The rearrangement links TRBV4-1 to TRBJ2-2, with 11 bases matching TRBD2. This CDR3 spans 17 amino acids. Trimming took 3 bases from V and 2 from J; bases not matched to a gene: 5. Germline V gene data show CDR1 as MGHRA and CDR2 as YSYEKL. The CDR3 DNA follows: TGCGCCAGCAGCCACCGAACTAGCGGGAGAAACACCGGGGAGCTGTTTTTT. This encodes CASSHRTSGRNTGELFF.

This rearrangement joins TRBV7-2 to TRBJ1-2; a possible D gene is TRBD1 (6 bases). This CDR3 has 13 residues. Per germline, CDR1 SGHTA and CDR2 FQGNSA. V was clipped by 4 bases and J by 7 bases, with 13 bases between them. CDR3 loop: CASSSQQGSGYTF. For the CDR3, the DNA is TGTGCCAGCAGCTCCCAACAGGGATCTGGCTACACCTTC.

The chain is built from TRBV27 and TRBJ2-7; 13 bases map to TRBD2. The CDR3 has 15 residues. V lost 3 bases to trimming and J lost 6 bases; unmatched junction nucleotides: 5. Germline V lookup: CDR1 MNHEY, CDR2 SMNVEV (reference sequence). The CDR3 DNA sequence: TGTGCCAGCAGTTTGAGGGGACTAGCGGGATTCGAGCAGTACTTC. Its translation: CASSLRGLAGFEQYF.

This rearrangement joins TRBV6-4 to TRBJ2-1; D is unresolved. V lost 4 bases and J lost 7, with 11 bases in between. The CDR3 sequence is 13 residues long. Germline V gives CDR1 MRHNA, CDR2 SNTAGT. The CDR3 here is CASSAESRNEQFF. In DNA form, the CDR3 reads TGTGCCAGCAGTGCTGAGAGTCGGAATGAGCAGTTCTTC.

This clone has a handful of counts. The chain couples TRBV30 to TRBJ2-1; D is possibly TRBD2 (6 bases). CDR3 size: 14 residues. Germline V gene sequence: CDR1 GTSNPN, CDR2 SVGIG (reference sequence). Trimming cost V 0 bases and J 4 bases, with 10 bases left between them. The CDR3 DNA sequence: TGTGCCTGGAGTGTACGGGAGAGATACAATGAGCAGTTCTTC. It translates to CAWSVRERYNEQFF.

The chain is built from TRBV9 and TRBJ1-5, with D possibly being TRBD1 (6 bases). Trimming removed 1 base at V and 7 bases at J, with 12 bases between. The germline V gene encodes CDR1 SGDLS and CDR2 YYNGEE. The CDR3 totals 14 residues. CDR3 sequence (DNA): TGTGCCAGCAGCGTACGAGGGGGGGAACAGCCCCAGCATTTT. Its translation is CASSVRGGEQPQHF.

This chain connects TRBV28 to TRBJ2-7; D is perhaps TRBD2 (5 bases). CDR1 and CDR2 (germline): MDHEN, SYDVKM. CDR3 length: 12 amino acids. The V gene lost 6 bases and the J gene lost 4 bases, with 10 bases spanning the gap. The CDR3 spells CASSIERYEQYF. The CDR3 region has the DNA TGTGCCAGCAGCATCGAGCGGTACGAGCAGTACTTC.

The chain employs TRBV19 and TRBJ2-7; 14 bases line up with TRBD2. The CDR3 covers 18 residues. V trimming: 1 base; J trimming: 2 bases; junction bases outside the gene matches: 7. CDR1 is LNHDA, CDR2 SQIVND, per germline (reference sequence). DNA of the CDR3: TGTGCCAGTAGTATAGCTGGAGGGACTAGCGGGAGCCCCTACGAGCAGTACTTC. This codes for CASSIAGGTSGSPYEQYF.

The chain employs TRBV9 and TRBJ1-1; TRBD1 might be the D (6 bases). The CDR3 covers 15 residues. Trimming cost V 4 bases and J 4 bases, with 17 bases left between them. CDR1 is SGDLS and CDR2 is YYNGEE in the germline V gene. The CDR3 is CASSPHLRGFTEAFF. In DNA, the CDR3 is TGTGCCAGCAGCCCACACTTAAGGGGGTTCACTGAAGCTTTCTTT.

On this clone itself: Other nucleotide sequences from this sample produce the same CDR3. CDR3 residues: CASSLVQGAYEQYF. DNA for the CDR3: TGCGCCAGCAGCTTGGTACAGGGGGCCTACGAGCAGTACTTC. This chain links TRBV5-1 with TRBJ2-7; 8 bases agree with TRBD1. V was pared by 0 bases and J by 2 bases, with 1 base of the junction left unmatched. This CDR3 has 14 amino acids. CDR1 is SGHRS, CDR2 YFSETQ, per germline.

The J gene is TRBJ2-7, the V gene TRBV6-1, with D possibly TRBD1 on 6 matching bases. The CDR3 has 15 residues. V dropped 8 bases and J dropped 6 bases, with 23 bases sitting between them. Germline CDR1 MNHNS, CDR2 SASEGT. CDR3 DNA: TGTGCCAGCTTGGGGGCGGGCAGGGGTCTCCGCGAGCAGTACTTC. Translating gives CASLGAGRGLREQYF.

The V call is TRBV6-4, the J call TRBJ2-1; D perhaps matches TRBD2 (6 bases). CDR3 length: 13 amino acids. Trimming took off 8 bases at V and 3 bases at J, with 11 bases between the two ends. Germline-derived CDR1 and CDR2 are MRHNA and SNTAGT. In DNA, the CDR3 is TGTGCCAGCGCCGGGACTTACTACAATGAGCAGTTCTTC. This sequence encodes CASAGTYYNEQFF.

This chain joins TRBV6-1 and TRBJ1-1, with D unclear. Between the trimmed V and J ends, which lost 7 bases and 4 bases, there was a span of 13 bases. The CDR3 runs 13 residues. Germline V gene data show CDR1 as MNHNS and CDR2 as SASEGT. The CDR3 region is CASTISDATEAFF. In DNA, the CDR3 is TGTGCCAGCACCATCAGTGATGCCACTGAAGCTTTCTTT.

V usage is TRBV10-3 and J usage is TRBJ2-7, with TRBD1 matching over 7 bases. This CDR3 has 14 residues. Germline lookup yields CDR1 ENHRY and CDR2 SYGVKD. V trimming: 6 bases; J trimming: 3 bases; junction bases outside the gene matches: 8. The CDR3: CAIRASTGVYEQYF. CDR3 sequence (DNA): TGTGCCATCAGAGCCTCTACAGGGGTCTACGAGCAGTACTTC.

This clone was counted between two and nine times. The chain couples TRBV18 to TRBJ1-2; a possible D gene is TRBD1 (6 bases). V shed 4 bases and J shed 3 bases, with 12 bases lying between them. In germline, CDR1 is KGHSH, CDR2 LQKENI. The CDR3 covers 14 residues. The CDR3 loop reads CASSQTGIDYGYTF. CDR3 bases: TGTGCCAGCTCACAAACAGGGATCGACTATGGCTACACCTTC.

The chain is built from TRBV5-1 and TRBJ1-3, with D uncertain. This CDR3 has 14 residues. The V end lost 0 bases, the J end lost 3 bases, and 7 bases lay between the germline ends. Germline V lookup: CDR1 SGHRS, CDR2 YFSETQ. DNA for the CDR3: TGCGCCAGCAGCTTGGATACCGGTGGAAACACCATATATTTT. Encoded protein: CASSLDTGGNTIYF.

J is TRBJ1-1 and V is TRBV7-2, with D tentatively TRBD1 (6 bases). The CDR3 runs 14 residues. V dropped 2 bases and J dropped 0 bases, with 7 bases sitting between them. The germline gives CDR1 SGHTA, CDR2 FQGNSA. The CDR3 nucleotides are TGTGCCAGCAGCTTAACAGGGATGAACACTGAAGCTTTCTTT. Amino acids: CASSLTGMNTEAFF.

The chain links TRBV11-2 to TRBJ1-2, with 8 bases identical to TRBD1. The V and J ends lost 4 bases and 0 bases, in that order; junction bases with no gene match: 10. This CDR3 comprises 17 residues. Germline values: CDR1 SGHAT, CDR2 FQNNGV. The CDR3 bases are TGTGCCAGCAGCTCAATCCGGGACAGGCTTTCTAACTATGGCTACACCTTC. It codes for CASSSIRDRLSNYGYTF. Full variable domain (outside the CDR3, taken from reference TRBV11-2 and TRBJ1-2): EAGVAQSPRYKIIEKRQSVAFWCNPISGHATLYWYQQILGQGPKLLIQFQNNGVVDDSQLPKDRFSAERLKGVDSTLKIQPAKLEDSAVYLCASSSIRDRLSNYGYTFGSGTRLTVV.

The CDR3 loop reads CASSLDPGTQYF. In nucleotides, the CDR3 is TGTGCCAGCAGCTTAGACCCGGGGACCCAGTACTTC. The chain links TRBV7-6 to TRBJ2-5, with no clear D. This CDR3 region has 12 residues. CDR1 and CDR2 from the germline V gene are SGHVS and FNYEAQ. V was trimmed by 1 base and J by 7 bases, leaving 7 bases between them. The whole variable domain, filled in from reference TRBV7-6 and TRBJ2-5, reads GAGVSQSPRYKVTKRGQDVALRCDPISGHVSLYWYRQALGQGPEFLTYFNYEAQQDKSGLPNDRFSAERPEGSISTLTIQRTEQRDSAMYRCASSLDPGTQYFGPGTRLLVL.

The V call is TRBV7-9, the J call TRBJ1-2, with D tentatively TRBD1 (5 bases). V shed 5 bases and J shed 4 bases, with 11 bases lying between them. This CDR3 region has 13 residues. The germline V gene has CDR1 SEHNR and CDR2 FQNEAQ (reference sequence). The CDR3 here is CASSHRGGYGYTF. DNA of the CDR3: TGTGCCAGCAGCCACCGGGGGGGCTATGGCTACACCTTC.

The chain recombines TRBV10-3 with TRBJ2-5; TRBD1 matches 10 bases. CDR1 ENHRY and CDR2 SYGVKD come from the germline V gene. The CDR3 is 16 amino acids. With 8 bases clipped from V and 5 bases from J, the junction kept 14 bases outside the gene matches. In DNA, the CDR3 is TGTGCCATCGGGGGGACAGGGGCAGGGAGGTGGGAGACCCAGTACTTC. Translating it yields CAIGGTGAGRWETQYF.

In this sample, this clone turned up once. This chain joins TRBV6-1 and TRBJ1-2, with 10 nucleotides matching TRBD1. The CDR3 length is 14 residues. The V segment lost 7 bases and the J segment 3 bases; nucleotides outside the gene matches: 5. Per germline, CDR1 MNHNS and CDR2 SASEGT. CDR3 loop: CASKPTGGDYGYTF. In DNA form, the CDR3 reads TGTGCCAGCAAACCGACAGGGGGCGACTATGGCTACACCTTC.